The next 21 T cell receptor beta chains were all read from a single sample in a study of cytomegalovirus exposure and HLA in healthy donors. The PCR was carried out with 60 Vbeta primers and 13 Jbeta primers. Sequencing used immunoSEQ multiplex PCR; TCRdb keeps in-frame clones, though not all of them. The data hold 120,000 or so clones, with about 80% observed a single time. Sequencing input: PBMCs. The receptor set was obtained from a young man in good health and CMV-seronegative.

CDR3 protein: CASSQTYSGGVGDTQYF. In DNA, the CDR3 is TGTGCCAGCAGCCAAACCTATTCAGGGGGCGTAGGGGATACGCAGTATTTT. V and J are TRBV14 and TRBJ2-3; 8 bases match TRBD1. The CDR3 has 17 amino acids. V dropped 2 bases and J dropped 6; count of bases not matched to a gene: 13. Germline lookup yields CDR1 SGHDN and CDR2 FVKESK.

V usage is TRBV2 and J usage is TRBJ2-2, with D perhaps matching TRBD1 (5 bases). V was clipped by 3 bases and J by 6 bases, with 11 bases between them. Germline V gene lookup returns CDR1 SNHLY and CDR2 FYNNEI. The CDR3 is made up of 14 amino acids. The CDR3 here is CASSELLTAGELFF. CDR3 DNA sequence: TGTGCCAGCAGTGAGTTATTGACAGCCGGGGAGCTGTTTTTT.

CDR3 sequence (DNA): TGCAGCGTGACCGGGATTCACGGAGATACGCAGTATTTT. As protein: CSVTGIHGDTQYF. The chain uses TRBV29-1 and TRBJ2-3, with a possible D match to TRBD2 (5 bases). Trimming left V 6 bases short and J 5 bases short, with 15 bases between. This CDR3 region has 13 residues. The germline V gene has CDR1 SQVTM and CDR2 ANQGSEA.

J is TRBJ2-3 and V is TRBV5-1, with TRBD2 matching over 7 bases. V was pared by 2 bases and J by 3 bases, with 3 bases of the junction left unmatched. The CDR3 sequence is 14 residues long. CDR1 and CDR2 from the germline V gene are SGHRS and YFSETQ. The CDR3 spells CASSFGLVTDTQYF. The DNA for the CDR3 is TGCGCCAGCAGCTTCGGACTAGTAACAGATACGCAGTATTTT.

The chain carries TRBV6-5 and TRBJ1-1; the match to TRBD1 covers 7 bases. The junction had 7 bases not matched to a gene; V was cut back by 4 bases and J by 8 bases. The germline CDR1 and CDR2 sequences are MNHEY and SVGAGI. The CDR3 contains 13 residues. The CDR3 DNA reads TGTGCCAGCAGTTTCCGGGACAGAGAAGAAGCTTTCTTT. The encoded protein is CASSFRDREEAFF.

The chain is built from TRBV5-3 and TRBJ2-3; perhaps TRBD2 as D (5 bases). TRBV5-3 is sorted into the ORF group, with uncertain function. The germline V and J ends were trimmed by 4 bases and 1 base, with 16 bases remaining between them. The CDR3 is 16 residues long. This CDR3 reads CARSRSSRAGTDTQYF. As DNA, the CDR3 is TGTGCCAGAAGCCGTAGTTCTAGAGCGGGCACAGATACGCAGTATTTT.

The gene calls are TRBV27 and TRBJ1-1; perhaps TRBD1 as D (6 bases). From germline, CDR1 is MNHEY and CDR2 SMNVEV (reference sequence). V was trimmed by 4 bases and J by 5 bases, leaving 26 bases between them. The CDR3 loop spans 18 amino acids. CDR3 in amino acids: CASSSVVTGSGTRTEAFF. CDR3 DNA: TGTGCCAGCAGTTCCGTAGTTACAGGGTCGGGGACGAGAACTGAAGCTTTCTTT.

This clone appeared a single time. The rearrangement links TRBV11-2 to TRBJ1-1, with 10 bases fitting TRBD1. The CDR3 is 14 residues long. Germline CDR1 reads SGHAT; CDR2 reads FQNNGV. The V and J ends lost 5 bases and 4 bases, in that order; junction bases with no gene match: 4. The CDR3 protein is CASSGRTGGTEAFF. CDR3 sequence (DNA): TGTGCCAGCAGCGGAAGGACAGGGGGCACTGAAGCTTTCTTT.

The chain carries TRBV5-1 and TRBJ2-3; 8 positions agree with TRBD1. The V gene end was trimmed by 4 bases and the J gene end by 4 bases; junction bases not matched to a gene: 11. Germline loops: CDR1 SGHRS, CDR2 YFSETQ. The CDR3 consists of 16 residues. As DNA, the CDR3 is TGCGCCAGCAGCCCTTGGACAGGGCTATTATCAGATACGCAGTATTTT. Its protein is CASSPWTGLLSDTQYF. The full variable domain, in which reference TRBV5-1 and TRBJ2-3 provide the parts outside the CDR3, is KAGVTQTPRYLIKTRGQQVTLSCSPISGHRSVSWYQQTPGQGLQFLFEYFSETQRNKGNFPGRFSGRQFSNSRSEMNVSTLELGDSALYLCASSPWTGLLSDTQYFGPGTRLTVL.

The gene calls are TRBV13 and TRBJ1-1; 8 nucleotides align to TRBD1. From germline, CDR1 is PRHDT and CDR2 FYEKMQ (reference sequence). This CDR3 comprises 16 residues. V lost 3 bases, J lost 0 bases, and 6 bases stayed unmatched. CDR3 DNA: TGTGCCAGCAGCTTTCAGACAGGGGCGATGAACACTGAAGCTTTCTTT. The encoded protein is CASSFQTGAMNTEAFF.

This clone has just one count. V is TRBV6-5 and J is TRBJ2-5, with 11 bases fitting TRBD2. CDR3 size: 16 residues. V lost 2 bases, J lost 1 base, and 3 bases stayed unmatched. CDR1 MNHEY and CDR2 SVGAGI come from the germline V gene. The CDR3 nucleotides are TGTGCCAGCAGTTACGGTCTAGCGGGGGGCCAAGAGACCCAGTACTTC. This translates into CASSYGLAGGQETQYF.

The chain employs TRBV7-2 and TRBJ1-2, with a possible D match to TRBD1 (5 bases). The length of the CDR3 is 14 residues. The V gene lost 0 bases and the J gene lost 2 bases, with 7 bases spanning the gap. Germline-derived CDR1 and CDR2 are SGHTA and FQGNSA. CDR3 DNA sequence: TGTGCCAGCAGCTTAGCCAGGGCCAACTATGGCTACACCTTC. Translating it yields CASSLARANYGYTF.

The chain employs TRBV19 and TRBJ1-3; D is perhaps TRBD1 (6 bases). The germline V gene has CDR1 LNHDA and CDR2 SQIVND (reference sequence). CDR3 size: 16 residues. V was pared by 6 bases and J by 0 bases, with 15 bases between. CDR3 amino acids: CASSLGAFVSGNTIYF. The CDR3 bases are TGTGCCAGTAGCCTGGGGGCGTTTGTCTCTGGAAACACCATATATTTT.

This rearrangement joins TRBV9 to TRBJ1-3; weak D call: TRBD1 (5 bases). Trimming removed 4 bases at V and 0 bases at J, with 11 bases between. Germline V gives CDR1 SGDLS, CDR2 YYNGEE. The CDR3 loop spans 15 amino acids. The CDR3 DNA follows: TGTGCCAGCAGCCACCAGGGTTCCTCTGGAAACACCATATATTTT. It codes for CASSHQGSSGNTIYF.

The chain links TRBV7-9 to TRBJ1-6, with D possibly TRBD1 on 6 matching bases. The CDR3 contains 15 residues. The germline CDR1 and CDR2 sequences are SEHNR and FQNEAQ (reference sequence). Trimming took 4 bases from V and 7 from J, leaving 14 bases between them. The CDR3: CASSSNREGNSPLHF. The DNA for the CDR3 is TGTGCCAGCAGCTCAAACAGGGAAGGAAATTCACCCCTCCACTTT.

DNA of the CDR3: TGCGCCAGCAGCCAAGCTTCAGGGAATAGGACACCCCTCCACTTT. This sequence encodes CASSQASGNRTPLHF. The rearrangement uses TRBV4-1 and TRBJ1-6, with D perhaps TRBD1 (5 bases). Per germline, CDR1 MGHRA and CDR2 YSYEKL. The CDR3 contains 15 residues. The V end lost 1 base, the J end lost 11 bases, and 15 bases lay between the germline ends.

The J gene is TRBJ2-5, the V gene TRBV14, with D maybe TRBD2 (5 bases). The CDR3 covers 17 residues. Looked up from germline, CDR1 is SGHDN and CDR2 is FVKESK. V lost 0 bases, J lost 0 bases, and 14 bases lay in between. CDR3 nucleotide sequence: TGTGCCAGCAGCCAAGATCGAGGACGGGGAGACCAAGAGACCCAGTACTTC. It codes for CASSQDRGRGDQETQYF.

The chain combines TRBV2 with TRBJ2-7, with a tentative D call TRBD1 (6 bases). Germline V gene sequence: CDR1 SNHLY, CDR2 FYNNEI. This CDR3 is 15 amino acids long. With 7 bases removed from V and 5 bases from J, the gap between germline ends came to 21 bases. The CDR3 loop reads CASKREGGRNNEQYF. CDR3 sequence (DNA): TGTGCCAGCAAAAGGGAAGGGGGAAGAAACAACGAGCAGTACTTC.

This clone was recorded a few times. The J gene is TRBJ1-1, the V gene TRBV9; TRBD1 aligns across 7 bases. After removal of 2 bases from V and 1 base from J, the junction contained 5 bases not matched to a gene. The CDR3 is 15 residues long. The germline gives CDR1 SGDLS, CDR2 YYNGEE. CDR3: CASSVIDRANTEAFF. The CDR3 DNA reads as TGTGCCAGCAGCGTGATCGACAGGGCGAACACTGAAGCTTTCTTT.

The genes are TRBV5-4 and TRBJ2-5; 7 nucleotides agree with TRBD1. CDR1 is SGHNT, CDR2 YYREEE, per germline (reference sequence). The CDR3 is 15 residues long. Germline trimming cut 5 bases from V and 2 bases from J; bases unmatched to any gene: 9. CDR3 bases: TGTGCCAGCAGTCCAGACAGGGTAAGGCAAGAGACCCAGTACTTC. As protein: CASSPDRVRQETQYF.

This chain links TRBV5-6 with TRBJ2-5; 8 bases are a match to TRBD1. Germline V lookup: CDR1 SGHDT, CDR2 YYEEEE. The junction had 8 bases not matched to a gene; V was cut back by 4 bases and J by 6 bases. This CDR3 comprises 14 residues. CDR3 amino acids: CASSQGTGLKTQYF. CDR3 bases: TGTGCCAGCAGCCAGGGGACAGGCCTGAAGACCCAGTACTTC.